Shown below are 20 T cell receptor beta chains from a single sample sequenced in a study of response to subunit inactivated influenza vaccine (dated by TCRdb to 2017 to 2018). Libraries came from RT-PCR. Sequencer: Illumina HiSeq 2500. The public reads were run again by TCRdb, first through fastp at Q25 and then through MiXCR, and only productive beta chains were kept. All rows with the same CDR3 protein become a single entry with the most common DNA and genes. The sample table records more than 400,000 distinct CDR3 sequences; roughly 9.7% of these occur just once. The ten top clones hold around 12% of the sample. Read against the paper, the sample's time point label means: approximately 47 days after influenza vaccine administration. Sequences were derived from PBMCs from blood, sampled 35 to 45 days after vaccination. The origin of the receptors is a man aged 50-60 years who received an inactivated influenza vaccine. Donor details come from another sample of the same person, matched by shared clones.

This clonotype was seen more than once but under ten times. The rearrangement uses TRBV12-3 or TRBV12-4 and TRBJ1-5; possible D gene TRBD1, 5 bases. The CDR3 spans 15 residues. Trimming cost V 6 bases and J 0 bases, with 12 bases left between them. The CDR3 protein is CASSPGRYSNQPQHF. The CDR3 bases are TGTGCCAGCAGCCCAGGGAGGTATAGCAATCAGCCCCAGCATTTT.

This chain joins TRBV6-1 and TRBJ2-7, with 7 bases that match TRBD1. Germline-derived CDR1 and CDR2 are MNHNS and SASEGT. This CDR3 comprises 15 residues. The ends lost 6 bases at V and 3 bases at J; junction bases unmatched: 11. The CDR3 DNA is TGTGCCAGCAGCCCCCCGGGAAGGGGGCTCTACGAGCAGTACTTC. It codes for CASSPPGRGLYEQYF.

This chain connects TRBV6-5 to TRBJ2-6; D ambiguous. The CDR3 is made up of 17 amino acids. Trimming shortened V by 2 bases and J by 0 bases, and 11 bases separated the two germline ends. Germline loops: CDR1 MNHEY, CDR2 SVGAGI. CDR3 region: CASSYVVIGSGANVLTF. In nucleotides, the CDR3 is TGTGCCAGCAGTTACGTCGTAATTGGCTCTGGGGCCAACGTCCTGACTTTC.

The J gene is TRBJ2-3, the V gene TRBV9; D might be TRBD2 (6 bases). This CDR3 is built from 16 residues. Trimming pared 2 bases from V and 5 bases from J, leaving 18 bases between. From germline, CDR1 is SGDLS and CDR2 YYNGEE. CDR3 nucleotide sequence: TGTGCCAGCAGCGTTAATACGGGAGTGTGGGGAGATACGCAGTATTTT. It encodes CASSVNTGVWGDTQYF.

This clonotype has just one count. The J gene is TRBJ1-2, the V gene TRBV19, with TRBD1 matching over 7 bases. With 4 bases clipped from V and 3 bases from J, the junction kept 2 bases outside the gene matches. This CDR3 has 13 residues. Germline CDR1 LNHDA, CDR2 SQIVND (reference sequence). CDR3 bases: TGTGCCAGTAGTACCGGACAGGACTATGGCTACACCTTC. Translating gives CASSTGQDYGYTF. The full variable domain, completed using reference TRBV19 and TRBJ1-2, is DGGITQSPKYLFRKEGQNVTLSCEQNLNHDAMYWYRQDPGQGLRLIYYSQIVNDFQKGDIAEGYSVSREKKESFPLTVTSAQKNPTAFYLCASSTGQDYGYTFGSGTRLTVV.

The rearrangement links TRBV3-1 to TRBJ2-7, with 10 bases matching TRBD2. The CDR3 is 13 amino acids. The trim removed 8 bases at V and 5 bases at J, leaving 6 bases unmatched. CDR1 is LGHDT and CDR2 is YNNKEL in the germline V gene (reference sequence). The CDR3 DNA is TGTGCCAGCCAGGGCCTAGCGGGGGACGAGCAGTACTTC. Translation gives CASQGLAGDEQYF.

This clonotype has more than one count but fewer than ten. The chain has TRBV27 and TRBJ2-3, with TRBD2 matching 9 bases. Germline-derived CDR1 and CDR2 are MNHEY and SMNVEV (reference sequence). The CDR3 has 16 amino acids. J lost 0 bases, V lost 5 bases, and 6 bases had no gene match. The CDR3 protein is CASSPATSGSTDTQYF. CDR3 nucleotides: TGTGCCAGCAGTCCTGCTACTAGCGGGAGCACAGATACGCAGTATTTT.

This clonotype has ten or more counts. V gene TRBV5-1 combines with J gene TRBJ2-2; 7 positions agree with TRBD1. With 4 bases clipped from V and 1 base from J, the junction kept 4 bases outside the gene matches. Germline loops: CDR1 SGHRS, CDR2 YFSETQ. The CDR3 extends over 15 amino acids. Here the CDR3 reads CASSRRTGNTGELFF. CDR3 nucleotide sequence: TGCGCCAGCAGCCGACGGACAGGGAACACCGGGGAGCTGTTTTTT.

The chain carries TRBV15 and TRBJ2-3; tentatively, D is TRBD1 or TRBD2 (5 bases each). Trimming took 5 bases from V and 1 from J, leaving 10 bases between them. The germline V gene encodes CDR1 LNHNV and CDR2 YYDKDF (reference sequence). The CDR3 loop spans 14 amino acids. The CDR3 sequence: CATSSLGGTDTQYF. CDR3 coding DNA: TGTGCCACCAGCTCCCTGGGGGGCACAGATACGCAGTATTTT.

The CDR3 reads CASSYSRGAGEQFF. In DNA form, the CDR3 reads TGTGCCAGCAGTTACTCGAGGGGGGCAGGTGAGCAGTTCTTC. V gene TRBV6-2 or TRBV6-3 combines with J gene TRBJ2-1, with D possibly being TRBD1 or TRBD2 (6 bases each). Deletions cut 0 bases from V and 9 bases from J, with 12 bases between. The CDR3 runs 14 residues. CDR1 is MNHEY, CDR2 SVGEGT, per germline.

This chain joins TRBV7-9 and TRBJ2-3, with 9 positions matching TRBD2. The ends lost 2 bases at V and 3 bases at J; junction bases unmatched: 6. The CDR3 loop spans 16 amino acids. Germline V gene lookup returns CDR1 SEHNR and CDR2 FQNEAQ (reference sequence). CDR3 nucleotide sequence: TGTGCCAGCAGCTTAATATTAGCGGGAGAGACAGATACGCAGTATTTT. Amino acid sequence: CASSLILAGETDTQYF.

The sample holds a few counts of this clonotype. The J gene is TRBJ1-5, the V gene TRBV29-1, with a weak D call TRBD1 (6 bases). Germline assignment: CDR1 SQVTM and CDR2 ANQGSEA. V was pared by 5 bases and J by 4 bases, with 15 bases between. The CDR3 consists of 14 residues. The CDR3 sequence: CSVTSGTLNQPQHF. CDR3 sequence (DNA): TGCAGCGTTACCTCCGGGACACTGAATCAGCCCCAGCATTTT.

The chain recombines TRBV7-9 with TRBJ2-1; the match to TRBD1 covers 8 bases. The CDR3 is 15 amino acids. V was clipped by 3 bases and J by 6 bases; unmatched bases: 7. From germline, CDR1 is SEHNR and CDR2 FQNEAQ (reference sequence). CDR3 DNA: TGTGCCAGCAGCTTGGCGGGACAGGTCAGCAATGAGCAGTTCTTC. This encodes CASSLAGQVSNEQFF.

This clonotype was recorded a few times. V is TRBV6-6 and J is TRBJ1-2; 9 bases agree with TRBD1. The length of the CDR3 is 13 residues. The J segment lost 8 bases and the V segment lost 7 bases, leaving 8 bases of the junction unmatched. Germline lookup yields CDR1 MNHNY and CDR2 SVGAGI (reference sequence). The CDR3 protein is CASTPGQGYGYTF. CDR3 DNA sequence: TGTGCCAGCACCCCAGGACAGGGGTACGGCTACACCTTC.

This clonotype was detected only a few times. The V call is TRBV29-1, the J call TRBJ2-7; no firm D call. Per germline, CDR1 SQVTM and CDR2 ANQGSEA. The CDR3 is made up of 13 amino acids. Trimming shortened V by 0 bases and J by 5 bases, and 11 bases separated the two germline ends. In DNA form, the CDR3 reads TGCAGCGTTGAAGATGCGGCGATACACGAGCAGTACTTC. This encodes CSVEDAAIHEQYF.

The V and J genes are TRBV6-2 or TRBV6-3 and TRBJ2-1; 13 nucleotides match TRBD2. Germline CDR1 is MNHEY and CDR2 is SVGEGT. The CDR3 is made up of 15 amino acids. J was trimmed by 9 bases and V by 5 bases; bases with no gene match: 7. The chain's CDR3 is CASSRGLAGTGEQFF. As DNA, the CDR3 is TGTGCCAGCAGTCGGGGACTAGCGGGAACGGGTGAGCAGTTCTTC.

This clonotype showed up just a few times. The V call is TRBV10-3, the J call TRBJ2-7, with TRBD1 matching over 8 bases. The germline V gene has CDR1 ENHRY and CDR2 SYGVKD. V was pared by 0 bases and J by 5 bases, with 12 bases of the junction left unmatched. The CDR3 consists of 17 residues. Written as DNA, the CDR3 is TGTGCCATCAGTGAGTCGACTCTTAGGCAGGGGGCAAACGAGCAGTACTTC. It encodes CAISESTLRQGANEQYF.

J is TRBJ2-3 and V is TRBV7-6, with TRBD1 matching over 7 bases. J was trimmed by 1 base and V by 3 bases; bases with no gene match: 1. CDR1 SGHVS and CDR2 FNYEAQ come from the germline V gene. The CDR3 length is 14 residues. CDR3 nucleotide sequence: TGTGCCAGCAGCTTTGACAGGGGCACAGATACGCAGTATTTT. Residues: CASSFDRGTDTQYF.

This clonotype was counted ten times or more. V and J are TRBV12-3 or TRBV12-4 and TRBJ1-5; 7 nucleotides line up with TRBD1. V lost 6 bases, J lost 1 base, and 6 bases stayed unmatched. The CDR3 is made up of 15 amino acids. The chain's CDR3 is CASRKGQISNQPQHF. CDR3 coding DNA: TGTGCCAGCAGAAAGGGACAGATAAGCAATCAGCCCCAGCATTTT.

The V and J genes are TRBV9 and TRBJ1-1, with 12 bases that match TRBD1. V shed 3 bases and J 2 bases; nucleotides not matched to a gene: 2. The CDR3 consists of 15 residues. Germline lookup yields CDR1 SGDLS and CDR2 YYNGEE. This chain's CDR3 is CASSAGQGANTEAFF. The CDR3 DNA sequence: TGTGCCAGCAGCGCGGGACAGGGGGCCAACACTGAAGCTTTCTTT.